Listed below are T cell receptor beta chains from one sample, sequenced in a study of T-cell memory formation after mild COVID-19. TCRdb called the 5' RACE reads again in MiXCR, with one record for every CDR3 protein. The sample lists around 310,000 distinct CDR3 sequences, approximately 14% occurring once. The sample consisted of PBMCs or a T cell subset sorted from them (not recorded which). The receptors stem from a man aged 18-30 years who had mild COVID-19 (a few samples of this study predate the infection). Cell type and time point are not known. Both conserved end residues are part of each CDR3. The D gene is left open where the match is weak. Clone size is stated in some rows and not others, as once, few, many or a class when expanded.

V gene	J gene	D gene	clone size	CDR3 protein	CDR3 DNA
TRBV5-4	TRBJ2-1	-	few	CASSPSGSHSEEFF	TGTGCCAGCAGCCCAAGCGGGTCCCACTCGGAGGAGTTCTTC
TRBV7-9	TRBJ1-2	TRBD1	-	CASSLGQGENYGYTF	TGTGCCAGCAGCCTTGGACAGGGGGAAAACTATGGCTACACCTTC
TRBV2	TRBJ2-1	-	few	CASILFGVGNEQFF	TGTGCCAGTATCCTCTTCGGGGTGGGGAATGAGCAGTTCTTC
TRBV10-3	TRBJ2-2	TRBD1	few	CAIGRQGLSTGELFF	TGTGCCATCGGACGACAGGGATTGTCCACCGGGGAGCTGTTTTTT
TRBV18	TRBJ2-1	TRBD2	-	CASSPAGGIEQFF	TGTGCCAGCTCACCGGCGGGGGGCATTGAGCAGTTCTTC
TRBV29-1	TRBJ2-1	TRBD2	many	CSAGTSGGHSYNEQFF	TGCAGCGCTGGGACTAGCGGGGGCCATTCCTACAATGAGCAGTTCTTC
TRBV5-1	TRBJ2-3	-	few	CASSFAGRDTQYF	TGCGCCAGCAGCTTCGCAGGAAGAGATACGCAGTATTTT
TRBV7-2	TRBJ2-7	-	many	CASSSQGSQSYEQYF	TGTGCCAGCAGCTCCCAGGGCTCGCAGTCCTACGAGCAGTACTTC
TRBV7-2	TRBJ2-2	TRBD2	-	CASSRPGLAGSGELFF	TGTGCCAGCAGCCGGCCGGGACTAGCGGGCTCCGGGGAGCTGTTTTTT
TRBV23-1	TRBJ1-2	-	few	CASPPPLLRGSNYGYTF	TGCGCCAGCCCACCACCCTTACTTAGGGGATCTAACTATGGCTACACCTTC
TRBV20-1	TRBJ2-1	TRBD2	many	CSSLAGGAQIEQFF	TGCAGTTCTTTAGCGGGGGGGGCCCAGATTGAGCAGTTCTTC
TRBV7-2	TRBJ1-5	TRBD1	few	CASSLGGTGGPWEPQHF	TGTGCCAGCAGCTTAGGGGGGACAGGCGGACCCTGGGAGCCCCAGCATTTT
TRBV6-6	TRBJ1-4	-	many	CASHSNDGTTNEKLFF	TGTGCCAGCCATTCAAACGACGGCACAACTAATGAAAAACTGTTTTTT
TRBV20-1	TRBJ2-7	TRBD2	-	CSARQLAVSYEQYF	TGCAGTGCTAGACAACTAGCGGTCTCCTACGAGCAGTACTTC
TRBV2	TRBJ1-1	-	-	CASSKDRMTTEAFF	TGTGCCAGCAGTAAAGACCGTATGACTACTGAAGCTTTCTTT
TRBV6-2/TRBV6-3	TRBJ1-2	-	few	CAGRASANYGYTF	TGTGCCGGCAGGGCGTCAGCTAACTATGGCTACACCTTC
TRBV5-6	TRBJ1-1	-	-	CASSLVGRTAEAFF	TGTGCCAGCAGCTTGGTCGGACGGACCGCTGAAGCTTTCTTT
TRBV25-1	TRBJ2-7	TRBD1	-	CASSEGGQGYEQYF	TGTGCCAGCAGTGAAGGGGGACAGGGCTACGAGCAGTACTTC
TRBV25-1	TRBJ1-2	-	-	CASSAGGQGGYTF	TGTGCCAGCAGTGCCGGGGGGCAGGGAGGCTACACCTTC
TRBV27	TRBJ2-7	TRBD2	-	CASSFSSGGDLVRYF	TGTGCCAGCAGTTTCTCTAGCGGGGGGGATCTCGTGCGGTACTTC
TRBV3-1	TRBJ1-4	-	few	CASSQNTGTREKLFF	TGTGCCAGCAGCCAGAACACCGGGACAAGGGAAAAACTGTTTTTT
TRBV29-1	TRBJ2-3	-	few	CSVAAGFTDTQYF	TGCAGCGTTGCGGCGGGGTTCACAGATACGCAGTATTTT
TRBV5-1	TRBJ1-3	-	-	CASSLAGLQTYSGNTIYF	TGCGCCAGCAGCTTGGCCGGGCTTCAGACCTACTCTGGAAACACCATATATTTT
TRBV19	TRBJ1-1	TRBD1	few	CASSPDRGMNTEAFF	TGTGCCAGTAGTCCGGACAGGGGGATGAACACTGAAGCTTTCTTT
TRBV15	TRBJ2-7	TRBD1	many	CATSSPGQGGGYEQYF	TGTGCCACCAGCAGCCCGGGACAGGGAGGGGGATACGAGCAGTACTTC
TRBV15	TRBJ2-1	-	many	CATSPEQYHEQFF	TGTGCCACCAGCCCCGAACAATATCATGAGCAGTTCTTC
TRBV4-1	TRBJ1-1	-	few	CASSQEAARGALRTEAFF	TGCGCCAGCAGCCAAGAGGCCGCCCGGGGTGCCCTGAGGACTGAAGCTTTCTTT
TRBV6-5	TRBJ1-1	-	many	CASSYSSRANTEAFF	TGTGCCAGCAGTTACTCTTCCAGGGCGAACACTGAAGCTTTCTTT
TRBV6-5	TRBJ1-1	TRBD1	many	CASSYRTGGGTEAFF	TGTGCCAGCAGTTACCGGACAGGGGGCGGCACTGAAGCTTTCTTT
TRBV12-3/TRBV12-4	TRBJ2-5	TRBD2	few	CASRASGAETQYF	TGTGCCAGCAGGGCGAGCGGGGCGGAGACCCAGTACTTC
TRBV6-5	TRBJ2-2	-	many	CASTPNNGELFF	TGTGCCAGCACTCCAAATAACGGGGAGCTGTTTTTT
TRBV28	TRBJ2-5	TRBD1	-	CASRGYGRFQDRGNGETQYF	TGTGCCAGCAGGGGATACGGGCGTTTCCAGGACAGGGGGAATGGTGAGACCCAGTACTTC
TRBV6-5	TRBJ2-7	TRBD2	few	CASSYSSGGVYEQYF	TGTGCCAGCAGTTACTCGAGCGGGGGGGTTTACGAGCAGTACTTC
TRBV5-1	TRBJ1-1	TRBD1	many	CASSSGQGLSEAFF	TGCGCCAGCAGCTCCGGACAGGGACTTTCCGAAGCTTTCTTT
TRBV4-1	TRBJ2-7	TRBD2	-	CASSQDSWRGSLGEQYF	TGCGCCAGCAGCCAAGATTCATGGCGGGGGTCTCTAGGAGAGCAGTACTTC
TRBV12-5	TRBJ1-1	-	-	CASGLVQFGTEAFF	TGTGCTAGCGGTTTAGTGCAGTTCGGCACTGAAGCTTTCTTT
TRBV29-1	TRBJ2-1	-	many	CSVGGQRMNNEQFF	TGCAGCGTTGGTGGACAGCGGATGAACAATGAGCAGTTCTTC
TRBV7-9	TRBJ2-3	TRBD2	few	CASIHRPLAGNRTDTQYF	TGTGCCAGCATCCACCGCCCCCTAGCGGGGAACCGCACAGATACGCAGTATTTT